This T cell receptor (beta chain) came from a study of T cells after yellow fever vaccination (dated by TCRdb to the late 2010s). Study-wide context: The SMART-Seq v4 Ultra Low Input RNA kit was used to prepare libraries from fractions with low cell numbers. To follow T-cell clones before and after primary and booster YFV17D yellow fever vaccination, bulk TCR alpha and beta repertoires were sequenced over time. Two healthy male donors, one aged 18 to 30 and one aged 30 to 40 years, were included in the cohort. Bulk PBMC replicates and cell subsets were isolated from blood drawn at multiple timepoints before and after both primary and secondary immunization. The study at large found these results: A small share of clonotypes occurred in both CD4 and CD8 compartments, likely arising from convergent recombination. Compared with the primary T-cell response, the secondary T-cell response was weaker but faster, peaking on day 5 rather than day 15. After the booster, most clones that had expanded after primary vaccination were detected again (around 97% of CD4 and around 88% of CD8), suggesting broad maintenance of memory. Because only a couple of donors were included in the study, the extent to which the findings can be generalized is limited. Because abundant contaminating clonotypes from the bulk population could be contained in FACS-sorted repertoires, computational filtering was required.

This clonotype was detected ten times or more. Its antigen remains undetermined. Base qualities are not recorded, but no much larger clone differs from it by a single base. TCR cDNA was made using 5'RACE template switching, a step that added a universal primer site and unique molecular identifiers. cDNA synthesis was primed from both the TCR alpha and TCR beta constant segments. Two PCR steps were used to amplify libraries, with sample barcodes and sequencing adapters being added in the second step. Sequencing of libraries was performed on Illumina HiSeq 2500 (2x100 bp) or NovaSeq (2x150 bp). The paper's processing steps were these. Reads were demultiplexed and collapsed into UMI consensus sequences with MIGEC, and V(D)J alignment was performed with MiXCR. Vaccine-responding clonotypes were defined with edgeR using replicate PBMC samples, requiring FDR below 0.01 and a log2 fold change above 5 up to day 15. Each bulk clonotype received a CD4 or CD8 identity based on whether the sequenced CD4 or CD8 repertoire contained that clonotype at higher abundance. The public sequencing data were trimmed at Q25 with fastp and processed into clonotypes with MiXCR by TCRdb, which kept only in-frame beta chains. Identical CDR3 protein sequences are pooled into one entry, listed with their most common genes and DNA. What appears here as the V and J calls and clone size reflects TCRdb's work, not the paper's. A total of more than 90,000 distinct CDR3 sequences appear in this sample, 7.2% of them only once. Jointly, the top ten make up approximately 3% of the sample.

This sample's treatment or condition label indicates: live attenuated yellow fever vaccine strain. PBMCs were isolated from peripheral blood using a standard Ficoll-Paque protocol. CD4 and CD8 T-cell fractions were isolated with Dynabeads CD4 and CD8 positive selection kits. TriZol was used to extract RNA from bulk PBMCs, CD4 and CD8 fractions, and dextramer-positive and dextramer-negative fractions. There are 16 amino acids in the CDR3, from cysteine to phenylalanine inclusive. Only the CDR3 part of the read is kept: 48 bases, read in frame from the first base. The source is a man aged 18 to 30 who received the YFV17D yellow fever vaccine. The receptor chain draws on TRBV21-1 and TRBJ2-7; TRBD1 is the table's D call, not checked against the DNA. TRBV21-1 has pseudogene status. Sequenced here: CD4+ T cells sorted from PBMCs, sampled roughly 46 days after the first yellow fever vaccination. This receptor carries the CDR3 CAEEGGGEISLYEQYF. The DNA sequence reads TGTGCCGAGGAGGGAGGGGGCGAGATATCTCTCTACGAGCAGTACTTC.